This T cell receptor (beta chain) was identified in a study of cytomegalovirus exposure and HLA in healthy donors. Researchers ran the PCR with 60 Vbeta and 13 Jbeta primers. Method: immunoSEQ multiplex PCR; TCRdb's copy keeps in-frame clones and lacks some. This table has roughly 170,000 clones, 65% to 75% appearing once. CDR3 length: 13 amino acids. Germline V CDR1 and CDR2: MNHEY, SMNVEV (reference sequence). Trimming took 4 bases from V and 3 from J, leaving 10 bases between them. This clone showed up just once. Its target is not known. General observations from the study: In vitro data verified a few CMV-associated chains as specific for CMV antigens.

This receptor was obtained from a girl under 18 in good health and CMV-seronegative. V is TRBV27 and J is TRBJ2-7; D is unclear. What was sequenced was PBMCs. CDR3 bases: TGTGCCAGCAGTTCCTCACGGGTCTACGAGCAGTACTTC. Protein: CASSSSRVYEQYF.